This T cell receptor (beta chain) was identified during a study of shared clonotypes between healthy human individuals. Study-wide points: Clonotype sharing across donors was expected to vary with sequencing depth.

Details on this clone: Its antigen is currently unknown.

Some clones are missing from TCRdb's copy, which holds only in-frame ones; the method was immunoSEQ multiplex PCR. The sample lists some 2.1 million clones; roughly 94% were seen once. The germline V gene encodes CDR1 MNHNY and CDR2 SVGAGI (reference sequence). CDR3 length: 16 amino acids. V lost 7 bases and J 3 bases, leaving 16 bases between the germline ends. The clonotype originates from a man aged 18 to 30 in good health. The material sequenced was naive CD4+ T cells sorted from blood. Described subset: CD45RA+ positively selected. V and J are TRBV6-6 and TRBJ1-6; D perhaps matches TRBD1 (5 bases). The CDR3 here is CASTSSGRYYNSPLHF. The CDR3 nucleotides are TGTGCCAGCACCTCCTCGGGGCGCTACTATAATTCACCCCTCCACTTT.